This T cell receptor (beta chain) is from a study of blood T cell repertoires in COVID-19. The wider study: Italy, Spain and the United States were the sources of the convalescent and acute COVID-19 samples. Sample material is recorded as cDNA or gDNA derived from T cells, B-cell-depleted T cells, or PBMCs.

In the study's own analysis: Reference gene primers were amplified, and this amplification served to estimate nucleated cell counts. Profiled with immunoSEQ multiplex PCR; TCRdb holds only in-frame clones, not every one. The V and J calls and clone size were taken over from that table, and D and trimming were inferred from the DNA. The profile shows about 94,000 clones, around 87% of them singletons. Deletions cut 6 bases from V and 0 bases from J, with 7 bases between. The CDR3 has 13 residues. Germline values: CDR1 LNHDA, CDR2 SQIVND (reference sequence). As to this clone: Different DNA sequences within this sample yield the same CDR3.

The receptor was isolated from a human donor with acute or convalescent COVID-19. The donor label of this sample is uncertain. The chain recombines TRBV19 with TRBJ2-3, with D possibly TRBD1 on 6 matching bases. The sample was peripheral blood. The CDR3 reads CASRQGSTDTQYF. CDR3 DNA: TGTGCCAGTAGACAGGGCAGCACAGATACGCAGTATTTT.